A single sample is the source of the 18 T cell receptor beta chains below, sequenced in a study (dated by TCRdb to the mid-2010s). Library generation was performed with RT-PCR. The sample was run on an Illumina MiSeq. The public reads were quality trimmed at Q25 with fastp and then assembled into clones with MiXCR by TCRdb, keeping productive beta chains. Rows with one shared CDR3 protein collapse into an entry with the most common genes and DNA. The sample records more than 600,000 distinct CDR3 sequences, over 12% of which are singletons. The ten top clones hold roughly 3.9% of the sample. The sample was memory CD4+ T cells from blood. Receptors were obtained from a female donor in good health, serving as a healthy control.

This clonotype showed up just a few times. This may be a read error, as it is one base from a much larger clone. The CDR3 region is CSARPGQFSNQPQHF. CDR3 DNA sequence: TGCAGTGCTAGGCCGGGACAGTTTAGCAATCAGCCCCAGCATTTT. V usage is TRBV20-1 and J usage is TRBJ1-5; TRBD1 agrees at 7 bases. The junction had 5 bases not matched to a gene; V was cut back by 3 bases and J by 0 bases. CDR3 length equals 15 residues. Germline CDR1 DFQATT, CDR2 SNEGSKA (reference sequence).

The CDR3 region is CASSWRQGAFNEQFF. In DNA, the CDR3 is TGTGCCAGCAGCTGGAGACAGGGGGCTTTCAATGAGCAGTTCTTC. This chain uses TRBV7-2 with TRBJ2-1, with TRBD1 matching 10 bases. This CDR3 has 15 amino acids. Germline CDR1 and CDR2: SGHTA and FQGNSA. V was clipped by 4 bases and J by 6 bases; unmatched bases: 6.

The gene calls are TRBV12-3 or TRBV12-4 and TRBJ2-2, with 15 bases fitting TRBD2. The J segment lost 2 bases and the V segment lost 6 bases, leaving 10 bases of the junction unmatched. The CDR3 spans 19 residues. In DNA form, the CDR3 reads TGTGCCAGCAGGGGCGGACTAGCGGGAGGGATCGACAACACCGGGGAGCTGTTTTTT. Translation: CASRGGLAGGIDNTGELFF.

This clonotype occurred many times. The chain couples TRBV6-2 or TRBV6-3 to TRBJ2-7; D ambiguous. Trimming stripped 10 bases from V and 4 bases from J, with 14 bases between. CDR1 is MNHEY and CDR2 is SVGEGT in the germline V gene. This CDR3 has 12 residues. The CDR3 region is CATQKREYEQYF. The CDR3 DNA reads TGTGCCACACAAAAAAGGGAATACGAGCAGTACTTC.

In nucleotides, the CDR3 is TGTGCCAGCAGTTCCTCATGGGGTCGTAATGAAAAACTGTTTTTT. Translation gives CASSSSWGRNEKLFF. This chain uses TRBV27 with TRBJ1-4, with no clear D. The germline CDR1 and CDR2 sequences are MNHEY and SMNVEV (reference sequence). This CDR3 has 15 residues. The V and J ends lost 4 bases and 4 bases respectively, with 13 bases between them.

This clonotype has only a few counts. The gene calls are TRBV12-3 or TRBV12-4 and TRBJ1-2, with TRBD1 matching 7 bases. Trimming took 3 bases from V and 4 from J; bases not matched to a gene: 2. The CDR3 is made up of 13 amino acids. The CDR3 nucleotides read TGTGCCAGCAGTTTGGACAGGTTCTATGGCTACACCTTC. Translation: CASSLDRFYGYTF.

This clonotype was detected only a few times. The rearrangement joins TRBV5-1 to TRBJ2-1, with a possible D match to TRBD2 (5 bases). The CDR3 runs to 15 residues. V lost 3 bases and J lost 0, with 10 bases in between. Looked up from germline, CDR1 is SGHRS and CDR2 is YFSETQ. The CDR3 DNA follows: TGCGCCAGCAGCTACGCAGCGGACTCCTACAATGAGCAGTTCTTC. Amino acids: CASSYAADSYNEQFF.

This clonotype was seen at least ten times. CDR3 in amino acids: CSVEQLAGSYEQYF. The CDR3 nucleotides are TGCAGCGTTGAACAACTAGCGGGCTCCTACGAGCAGTACTTC. The genes are TRBV29-1 and TRBJ2-7, with 9 nucleotides matching TRBD2. CDR1 and CDR2 from the germline V gene are SQVTM and ANQGSEA. Trimming removed 2 bases from V and 0 bases from J; junction bases left unmatched: 2. The CDR3 is made up of 14 amino acids.

This clonotype has just a few counts. The gene calls are TRBV16 and TRBJ1-4; D is possibly TRBD1 (6 bases). The germline V gene encodes CDR1 KGHSY and CDR2 FQNENV. Between the trimmed V and J ends, which lost 6 bases and 5 bases, there was a span of 13 bases. The CDR3 is made up of 14 amino acids. For the CDR3, the DNA is TGTGCCAGCAGAGCACGGACAGACAATGAAAAACTGTTTTTT. This codes for CASRARTDNEKLFF.

The chain is built from TRBV20-1 and TRBJ2-1; 12 bases fit TRBD2. Germline lookup yields CDR1 DFQATT and CDR2 SNEGSKA (reference sequence). Unmatched junction bases numbered 7, after V lost 3 bases and J lost 10 bases. This CDR3 region has 14 residues. Here the CDR3 reads CSASWGLAGQEQFF. The CDR3 nucleotides are TGCAGTGCTAGTTGGGGACTAGCGGGCCAAGAGCAGTTCTTC.

The gene calls are TRBV28 and TRBJ1-5; tentatively, D is TRBD1 (5 bases). The V end was cut by 3 bases, the J end by 3 bases, with 12 bases between. Germline V lookup: CDR1 MDHEN, CDR2 SYDVKM. The CDR3 contains 15 residues. The CDR3 region is CASSFGGALNQPQHF. The CDR3 bases are TGTGCCAGCAGTTTCGGCGGGGCCCTCAATCAGCCCCAGCATTTT.

In this sample, this clonotype turned up a few times. The rearrangement uses TRBV3-1 and TRBJ1-1; no firm D call. The CDR3 extends over 14 amino acids. The V end lost 4 bases, the J end lost 3 bases, and 12 bases lay between the germline ends. CDR1 is LGHDT, CDR2 YNNKEL, per germline (reference sequence). The CDR3 coding sequence is TGTGCCAGCAGCCGGACGGACCCCTACACTGAAGCTTTCTTT. This sequence encodes CASSRTDPYTEAFF. The whole variable domain, filled in from reference TRBV3-1 and TRBJ1-1, reads DTAVSQTPKYLVTQMGNDKSIKCEQNLGHDTMYWYKQDSKKFLKIMFSYNNKELIINETVPNRFSPKSPDKAHLNLHINSLELGDSAVYFCASSRTDPYTEAFFGQGTRLTVV.

This clonotype was recorded a few times. The chain couples TRBV28 to TRBJ2-1; 7 nucleotides align to TRBD1. V lost 6 bases, J lost 4 bases, and 3 bases stayed unmatched. Germline V CDR1 and CDR2: MDHEN, SYDVKM. This CDR3 is built from 13 residues. This chain's CDR3 is CASRGQPYNEQFF. In DNA form, the CDR3 reads TGTGCCAGCAGGGGACAGCCATACAATGAGCAGTTCTTC.

This clonotype was picked up one time. The V call is TRBV3-1, the J call TRBJ2-3, with 8 bases identical to TRBD1. Germline CDR1 reads LGHDT; CDR2 reads YNNKEL (reference sequence). After removal of 2 bases from V and 5 bases from J, the junction contained 0 bases not matched to a gene. The CDR3 sequence is 13 residues long. The CDR3, as DNA: TGTGCCAGCAGCCAAACAGGGGGAGATACGCAGTATTTT. Translated, it gives CASSQTGGDTQYF.

This chain connects TRBV20-1 to TRBJ2-7; weak D call: TRBD1 (6 bases). CDR1 is DFQATT and CDR2 is SNEGSKA in the germline V gene (reference sequence). V was shortened by 4 bases and J by 0 bases, with 16 bases between the two germline ends. The CDR3 is 15 residues long. This chain's CDR3 is CSANHPGQSSYEQYF. The CDR3 DNA reads as TGCAGTGCTAACCATCCAGGACAGAGCTCCTACGAGCAGTACTTC.

This clonotype was seen a handful of times. This chain links TRBV11-1 with TRBJ1-1; D is undetermined. Germline lookup yields CDR1 SGHAT and CDR2 FQDESV (reference sequence). Trimming cost V 5 bases and J 1 base, with 5 bases left between them. The CDR3 sequence is 12 residues long. The CDR3 DNA is TGTGCCAGCAGCACACAGAACACTGAAGCTTTCTTT. This translates into CASSTQNTEAFF.

V gene TRBV2 combines with J gene TRBJ1-6; D gene uncertain. Germline loops: CDR1 SNHLY, CDR2 FYNNEI. The CDR3 is 14 residues long. The V end was cut by 4 bases, the J end by 6 bases, with 10 bases between. The CDR3 loop reads CASSVSASNSPLHF. For the CDR3, the DNA is TGTGCCAGCAGTGTTTCAGCCTCTAATTCACCCCTCCACTTT.

V and J are TRBV7-9 and TRBJ1-1; D may be TRBD1 (5 bases). Germline CDR1 reads SEHNR; CDR2 reads FQNEAQ (reference sequence). The CDR3 has 12 amino acids. Trimming removed 5 bases from V and 4 bases from J, with 8 bases in between. This CDR3 is CASSGGGTEAFF. The CDR3 nucleotides read TGTGCCAGCAGCGGGGGAGGCACTGAAGCTTTCTTT.